What follows are 2 T cell receptor beta chains derived from one specimen sequenced in a study of tumor and adjacent non-tumor tissue in lung cancer. This sample's RNA came from whole unsorted tissue. This non-tumor lung sample came from over 3 cm beyond the tumor edge. TCRbeta libraries were built with three rounds of nested PCR, modified from ARM-PCR. From the multiplex PCR reads, TCRdb called clonotypes with MiXCR, one entry per CDR3 protein. The sample holds over 35,000 distinct CDR3 sequences; 60% are singletons and the top ten take over 40%. The sequencing sample was made of distant non-tumor lung tissue. These receptors originate from a man aged 45-60 years with non-small cell lung cancer.

Concerning this clonotype itself: The junction and the germline gene differ at one end; a read error may be behind it. The J gene is TRBJ2-2, the V gene TRBV4-2; TRBD2 aligns across 8 bases. This CDR3 region has 18 residues. Germline V gene data show CDR1 as LGHNA and CDR2 as YNFKEQ. Here the CDR3 DNA reads TGTGCCAGCATCCAAGAGGGACTAGTGGGAGTGAACACCGGGGAGCTGTTTTTT. Its protein is CASIQEGLVGVNTGELFF.

The V and J genes are TRBV21-1 and TRBJ1-2. TRBV21-1 is an annotated pseudogene. This CDR3 comprises 15 residues. CDR3 amino acids: CASSARLQTLYGYTF. CDR3 nucleotide sequence: TGTGCCAGCAGCGCCCGCCTACAGACTCTCTATGGCTACACCTTC.